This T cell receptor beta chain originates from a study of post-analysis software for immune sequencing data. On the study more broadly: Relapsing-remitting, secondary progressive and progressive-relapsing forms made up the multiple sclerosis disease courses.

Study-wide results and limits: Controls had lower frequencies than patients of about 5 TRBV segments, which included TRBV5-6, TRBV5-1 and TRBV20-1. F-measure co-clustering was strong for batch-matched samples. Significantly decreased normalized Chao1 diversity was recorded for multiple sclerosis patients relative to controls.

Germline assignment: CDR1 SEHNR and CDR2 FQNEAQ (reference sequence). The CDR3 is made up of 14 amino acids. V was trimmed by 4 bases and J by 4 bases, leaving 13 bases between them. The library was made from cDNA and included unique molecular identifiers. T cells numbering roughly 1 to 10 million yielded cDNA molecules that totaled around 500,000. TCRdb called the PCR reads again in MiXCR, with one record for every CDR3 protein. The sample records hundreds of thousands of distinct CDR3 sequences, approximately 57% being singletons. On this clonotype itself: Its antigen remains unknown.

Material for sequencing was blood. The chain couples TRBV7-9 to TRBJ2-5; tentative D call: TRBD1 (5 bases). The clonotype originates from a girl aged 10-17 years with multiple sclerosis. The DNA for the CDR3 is TGTGCCAGCAGCTCGGACAAATTCGGAGAGACCCAGTACTTC. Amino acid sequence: CASSSDKFGETQYF. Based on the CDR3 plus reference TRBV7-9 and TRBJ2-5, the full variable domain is DTGVSQNPRHKITKRGQNVTFRCDPISEHNRLYWYRQTLGQGPEFLTYFQNEAQLEKSRLLSDRFSAERPKGSFSTLEIQRTEQGDSAMYLCASSSDKFGETQYFGPGTRLLVL.